This TCR beta chain was sequenced during a study of sequential checkpoint blockade in melanoma. The treatment is: randomized to nivolumab then ipilimumab (arm A) or the reverse (arm B). Profiled with immunoSEQ multiplex PCR; TCRdb holds only in-frame clones, not every one. The profile covers about 12,000 clones, with roughly four fifths appearing a single time and approximately 18% taken by the ten largest. The sample consisted of CD8+ T cells sorted from blood (inferred from file names), taken from a patient given nivolumab and ipilimumab in sequence. This receptor was identified in a human donor with melanoma.

The CDR3 DNA reads as TGTGCCAGTAGTATAAGGGACAGGAATCAGCCCCAGCATTTT. It yields the protein CASSIRDRNQPQHF. The V call is TRBV19, the J call TRBJ1-5, with 8 bases matching TRBD1. Germline V gives CDR1 LNHDA, CDR2 SQIVND (reference sequence). After removal of 2 bases from V and 4 bases from J, the junction contained 1 base not matched to a gene. The CDR3 covers 14 residues.